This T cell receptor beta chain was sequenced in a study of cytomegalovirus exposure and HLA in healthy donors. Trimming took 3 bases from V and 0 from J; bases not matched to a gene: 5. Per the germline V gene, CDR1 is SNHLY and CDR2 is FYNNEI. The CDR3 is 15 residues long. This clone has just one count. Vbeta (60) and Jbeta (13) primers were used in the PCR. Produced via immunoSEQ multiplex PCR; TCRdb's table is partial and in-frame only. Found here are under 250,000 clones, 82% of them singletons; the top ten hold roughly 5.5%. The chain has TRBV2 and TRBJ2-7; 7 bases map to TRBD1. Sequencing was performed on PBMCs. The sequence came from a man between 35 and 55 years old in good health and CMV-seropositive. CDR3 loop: CASSEQGVASYEQYV. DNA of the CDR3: TGTGCCAGCAGTGAGCAGGGGGTGGCCTCCTACGAGCAGTACGTC.